The 27 T cell receptor beta chains below were found in one sample sequenced in a study of regulatory T cells in long-lasting Graves disease. According to the study, TCR beta libraries were built with iRepertoire HTBI primers and CDR3-region Arm-PCR. TCRdb reanalysed the multiplex PCR reads using MiXCR and keeps one entry per CDR3 protein. The sample records 580,000 or so distinct CDR3 sequences, around 15% being singletons. Time point noted: newly diagnosed GD, antithyroid drugs for less than 3 months. PBMCs provided the RNA from which the TCR library was made. These same data were also listed under a study on T cells in Graves' hyperthyroidism and ophthalmopathy.

Here the sequenced sample was peripheral blood mononuclear cells (PBMCs), taken at new diagnosis, from a patient treated with antithyroid drugs. The source is a man between 18 and 29 years old with Graves disease.

In this sample, this clonotype turned up many times. The CDR3 DNA reads TGTGCCAGCAGCCAAGGTCACTACGAGCAGTACTTC. Translating gives CASSQGHYEQYF. This rearrangement joins TRBV3-1 to TRBJ2-7; D is unresolved. Germline V gives CDR1 LGHDT, CDR2 YNNKEL (reference sequence). Trimming left V 1 base short and J 3 bases short, with 4 bases between. The CDR3 totals 12 residues.

This clonotype was picked up a small number of times. The rearrangement links TRBV12-3 or TRBV12-4 to TRBJ2-7; tentative D call: TRBD2 (5 bases). CDR3 length: 13 amino acids. Trimming cost V 5 bases and J 2 bases, with 10 bases left between them. For the CDR3, the DNA is TGTGCCAGCAGTACCCCCGGGACCTACGAGCAGTACTTC. Its protein product is CASSTPGTYEQYF.

The V gene is TRBV6-9, the J gene TRBJ1-2; D might be TRBD1 (5 bases). The CDR3 consists of 15 residues. Per the germline V gene, CDR1 is MNHGY and CDR2 is SVAAGI. The V end lost 3 bases, the J end lost 0 bases, and 11 bases lay between the germline ends. CDR3 amino acids: CASSYMAGTNYGYTF. CDR3 DNA sequence: TGTGCCAGCAGTTACATGGCAGGGACTAACTATGGCTACACCTTC.

The V and J genes are TRBV4-1 and TRBJ2-7; D unresolved. The CDR3 has 15 amino acids. Trimming shortened V by 5 bases and J by 0 bases, and 14 bases separated the two germline ends. In germline, CDR1 is MGHRA, CDR2 YSYEKL. The CDR3 nucleotides are TGCGCCAGCAGCAAGGACCTCTCGAGCTCCTACGAGCAGTACTTC. Protein sequence: CASSKDLSSSYEQYF.

The chain carries TRBV4-1 and TRBJ1-2; the D gene is possibly TRBD1 (6 bases). The germline V gene encodes CDR1 MGHRA and CDR2 YSYEKL. The CDR3 loop spans 16 amino acids. Trimming pared 2 bases from V and 8 bases from J, leaving 21 bases between. CDR3 nucleotide sequence: TGCGCCAGCAGCCAACACAGGGTCTCAGGGGTGGAAGGCTACACCTTC. Protein sequence: CASSQHRVSGVEGYTF.

The chain couples TRBV2 to TRBJ2-3; the match to TRBD2 covers 11 bases. The CDR3 covers 18 residues. V lost 7 bases and J lost 4; bases outside the gene matches: 16. The V gene's germline CDR1 is SNHLY and CDR2 FYNNEI. The CDR3 here is CASTRLGTSGPRADTQYF. DNA of the CDR3: TGTGCCAGCACCCGACTGGGGACTAGCGGACCCCGGGCAGATACGCAGTATTTT. The complete variable domain, with remaining parts taken from reference TRBV2 and TRBJ2-3, reads EPEVTQTPSHQVTQMGQEVILRCVPISNHLYFYWYRQILGQKVEFLVSFYNNEISEKSEIFDDQFSVERPDGSNFTLKIRSTKLEDSAMYFCASTRLGTSGPRADTQYFGPGTRLTVL.

There are a few counts of this clonotype. The rearrangement uses TRBV14 and TRBJ2-7, with 10 bases matching TRBD2. The CDR3 totals 15 residues. From germline, CDR1 is SGHDN and CDR2 FVKESK. Unmatched junction bases numbered 3, after V lost 4 bases and J lost 0 bases. The DNA for the CDR3 is TGTGCCAGCAGCCGGGGACTAGCGCTCTCCTACGAGCAGTACTTC. Its translation is CASSRGLALSYEQYF. Full variable domain (missing parts from reference TRBV14 and TRBJ2-7): EAGVTQFPSHSVIEKGQTVTLRCDPISGHDNLYWYRRVMGKEIKFLLHFVKESKQDESGMPNNRFLAERTGGTYSTLKVQPAELEDSGVYFCASSRGLALSYEQYFGPGTRLTVT.

This clonotype has a count of ten or more. The V gene is TRBV11-2, the J gene TRBJ2-7; 8 bases are a match to TRBD2. Germline assignment: CDR1 SGHAT and CDR2 FQNNGV. The CDR3 is 16 amino acids. J was trimmed by 5 bases and V by 4 bases; bases with no gene match: 13. The CDR3 region has the DNA TGTGCCAGCAGCTCCGCCCGGCAGCGGGAGTTCGACGAGCAGTACTTC. Amino acids: CASSSARQREFDEQYF.

This clonotype was detected a few times. DNA for the CDR3: TGTGCCAGCAGTTTATCTGGGGACAGGGTACACGGCTACACCTTC. It encodes CASSLSGDRVHGYTF. The gene calls are TRBV27 and TRBJ1-2, with 9 bases aligning to TRBD1. This CDR3 contains 15 residues. V dropped 0 bases and J dropped 8; count of bases not matched to a gene: 7. CDR1 MNHEY and CDR2 SMNVEV come from the germline V gene (reference sequence).

This clonotype was detected many times. CDR3 DNA sequence: TGTGCCAGCAGTGACCGGGACAGCCGCTACGAGCAGTACTTC. This encodes CASSDRDSRYEQYF. The chain combines TRBV6-1 with TRBJ2-7; TRBD1 agrees at 7 bases. Unmatched junction bases numbered 5, after V lost 3 bases and J lost 3 bases. The CDR3 consists of 14 residues. From germline, CDR1 is MNHNS and CDR2 SASEGT.

This clonotype was counted many times. The chain uses TRBV6-1 and TRBJ1-1; tentatively, D is TRBD1 (6 bases). The germline V gene has CDR1 MNHNS and CDR2 SASEGT. This CDR3 is 13 amino acids long. Between the trimmed V and J ends, which lost 4 bases and 8 bases, there was a span of 14 bases. CDR3 residues: CASSASPDREAFF. In nucleotides, the CDR3 is TGTGCCAGCAGTGCTAGCCCTGACAGGGAAGCTTTCTTT.

This clonotype was detected ten times or more. V is TRBV28 and J is TRBJ2-3, with 7 bases identical to TRBD2. V shed 3 bases, J shed 4 bases, and the junction held 13 bases outside the gene matches. Germline loops: CDR1 MDHEN, CDR2 SYDVKM. The CDR3 has 17 amino acids. The CDR3 here is CASSFRFRGRAPDTQYF. CDR3 bases: TGTGCCAGCAGTTTCCGGTTTCGTGGGAGGGCCCCAGATACGCAGTATTTT. The complete variable domain, with remaining parts taken from reference TRBV28 and TRBJ2-3, reads DVKVTQSSRYLVKRTGEKVFLECVQDMDHENMFWYRQDPGLGLRLIYFSYDVKMKEKGDIPEGYSVSREKKERFSLILESASTNQTSMYLCASSFRFRGRAPDTQYFGPGTRLTVL.

This clonotype was picked up many times. The J gene is TRBJ1-1, the V gene TRBV18; the match to TRBD1 covers 10 bases. V trimming: 5 bases; J trimming: 6 bases; junction bases outside the gene matches: 6. This CDR3 has 14 residues. Germline V gene data show CDR1 as KGHSH and CDR2 as LQKENI. In DNA, the CDR3 is TGTGCCAGCTCATGGAGACAGGGGGCGGCTGAAGCTTTCTTT. As protein: CASSWRQGAAEAFF.

This clonotype was seen at least ten times. V gene TRBV19 combines with J gene TRBJ2-1; possibly TRBD2 for D (6 bases). This CDR3 is built from 16 residues. From germline, CDR1 is LNHDA and CDR2 SQIVND (reference sequence). Trimming removed 4 bases at V and 4 bases at J, with 17 bases between. The CDR3 protein is CASSTSGTLGYNEQFF. The DNA of the CDR3 is TGTGCCAGTAGTACCTCCGGGACTTTGGGGTACAATGAGCAGTTCTTC.

This clonotype was seen a handful of times. This rearrangement joins TRBV7-9 to TRBJ1-6, with TRBD1 matching 7 bases. CDR1 SEHNR and CDR2 FQNEAQ come from the germline V gene (reference sequence). V lost 1 base and J lost 9; bases outside the gene matches: 6. CDR3 length: 15 residues. The CDR3 protein is CASSLDGTEGSPLHF. The DNA for the CDR3 is TGTGCCAGCAGCTTAGATGGGACAGAAGGTTCACCCCTCCACTTT. The full variable domain, in which reference TRBV7-9 and TRBJ1-6 provide the parts outside the CDR3, is DTGVSQNPRHKITKRGQNVTFRCDPISEHNRLYWYRQTLGQGPEFLTYFQNEAQLEKSRLLSDRFSAERPKGSFSTLEIQRTEQGDSAMYLCASSLDGTEGSPLHFGNGTRLTVT.

This chain joins TRBV5-1 and TRBJ1-3; TRBD1 agrees at 9 bases. V gave up 2 bases and J gave up 4 bases; unmatched junction bases: 7. Looked up from germline, CDR1 is SGHRS and CDR2 is YFSETQ. This CDR3 has 16 amino acids. CDR3 bases: TGCGCCAGCAGCTTTGCCGGGACAGGGACGGGAAACACCATATATTTT. It codes for CASSFAGTGTGNTIYF.

This clonotype was found a few times. The chain couples TRBV20-1 to TRBJ1-5, with TRBD1 matching over 8 bases. This CDR3 contains 15 residues. The junction had 8 bases not matched to a gene; V was cut back by 0 bases and J by 7 bases. Germline lookup yields CDR1 DFQATT and CDR2 SNEGSKA (reference sequence). CDR3 coding DNA: TGCAGTGCTAGAGATCGGCGGACAGGGACCCAGCCCCAGCATTTT. Amino acid sequence: CSARDRRTGTQPQHF.

In its sample, this clonotype was seen many times. This chain connects TRBV6-5 to TRBJ1-1; 9 nucleotides agree with TRBD1. The germline V gene has CDR1 MNHEY and CDR2 SVGAGI. The trim removed 0 bases at V and 5 bases at J, leaving 13 bases unmatched. The CDR3 totals 18 residues. In nucleotides, the CDR3 is TGTGCCAGCAGTTACTCCATGTTATGGACAGGGGAGGTGACTGAAGCTTTCTTT. This encodes CASSYSMLWTGEVTEAFF.

This clonotype was seen ten or more times. The chain couples TRBV20-1 to TRBJ2-1, with a tentative D call TRBD1 (5 bases). The CDR3 is made up of 15 amino acids. Germline loops: CDR1 DFQATT, CDR2 SNEGSKA (reference sequence). Trimming shortened V by 3 bases and J by 0 bases, and 12 bases separated the two germline ends. In DNA, the CDR3 is TGCAGTGCTAGGGCTGGGGCAAGCTCCTACAATGAGCAGTTCTTC. Amino acids: CSARAGASSYNEQFF.

This clonotype came up many times. V and J are TRBV7-9 and TRBJ2-7, with 10 bases lining up with TRBD2. Germline values: CDR1 SEHNR, CDR2 FQNEAQ (reference sequence). V lost 5 bases, J lost 0 bases, and 4 bases stayed unmatched. The CDR3 extends over 15 amino acids. The CDR3 loop reads CASSQAGGVSYEQYF. The CDR3 DNA reads as TGTGCCAGCAGCCAAGCGGGAGGGGTCTCCTACGAGCAGTACTTC.

The sample holds a few counts of this clonotype. The chain is built from TRBV9 and TRBJ2-2, with D possibly called TRBD1 or TRBD2 (5 bases each). In germline, CDR1 is SGDLS, CDR2 YYNGEE. V lost 2 bases and J lost 0, with 14 bases in between. The CDR3 consists of 17 residues. CDR3 nucleotide sequence: TGTGCCAGCAGCGTTCGATCATGGGGGTCGAACACCGGGGAGCTGTTTTTT. It specifies CASSVRSWGSNTGELFF. Based on the CDR3 plus reference TRBV9 and TRBJ2-2, the full variable domain is DSGVTQTPKHLITATGQRVTLRCSPRSGDLSVYWYQQSLDQGLQFLIQYYNGEERAKGNILERFSAQQFPDLHSELNLSSLELGDSALYFCASSVRSWGSNTGELFFGEGSRLTVL.

This clonotype was found once. The rearrangement joins TRBV9 to TRBJ2-1; D is ambiguous. This CDR3 has 15 residues. V was cut by 0 bases and J by 0 bases, with 7 bases left in between. CDR1 and CDR2 (germline): SGDLS, YYNGEE. The CDR3 nucleotides read TGTGCCAGCAGCGTAGATAAGGGCTCCTACAATGAGCAGTTCTTC. This translates into CASSVDKGSYNEQFF.

This clonotype showed up many times. V gene TRBV12-3 or TRBV12-4 combines with J gene TRBJ1-2, with D uncertain. The V and J ends lost 0 bases and 4 bases respectively, with 6 bases between them. The length of the CDR3 is 13 residues. The CDR3 DNA follows: TGTGCCAGCAGTTTAGCGACATCCTATGGCTACACCTTC. Residues: CASSLATSYGYTF.

The gene calls are TRBV5-4 and TRBJ1-4, with 8 bases matching TRBD1. CDR1 is SGHNT, CDR2 YYREEE, per germline (reference sequence). With V trimmed by 6 bases and J by 3 bases, 4 bases remained unmatched. This CDR3 is built from 14 residues. The DNA for the CDR3 is TGTGCCAGCACCCAGGGGGCATCTAATGAAAAACTGTTTTTT. Its protein is CASTQGASNEKLFF.

There are a few counts of this clonotype. The chain uses TRBV5-5 and TRBJ1-4; the D is unclear. V lost 4 bases and J 3 bases, leaving 16 bases between the germline ends. From germline, CDR1 is SGHKS and CDR2 YYEKEE (reference sequence). The CDR3 contains 16 residues. CDR3 amino acids: CASSPTPGLANEKLFF. The CDR3 coding sequence is TGTGCCAGCAGCCCTACCCCGGGGTTGGCTAATGAAAAACTGTTTTTT.

The chain carries TRBV27 and TRBJ2-1; perhaps D is TRBD1 or TRBD2 (6 bases each). Germline loops: CDR1 MNHEY, CDR2 SMNVEV (reference sequence). V was clipped by 7 bases and J by 9 bases, with 19 bases between them. This CDR3 contains 14 residues. For the CDR3, the DNA is TGTGCCAGCACCATCCAGGGGAGTAGCGGTGAGCAGTTCTTC. Encoded protein: CASTIQGSSGEQFF.

The rearrangement links TRBV5-1 to TRBJ2-3; no definite D call. The CDR3 is 14 amino acids. CDR1 SGHRS and CDR2 YFSETQ come from the germline V gene. V lost 1 base and J 4 bases, leaving 10 bases between the germline ends. The chain's CDR3 is CASSLFLVSDTQYF. The CDR3 bases are TGCGCCAGCAGCTTGTTCCTGGTTTCAGATACGCAGTATTTT.